Detailed here is one T cell receptor (beta chain). This sample was included in a study of blood T cells in healthy people across ages. Trimming removed 1 base at V and 1 base at J, with 9 bases between. In germline, CDR1 is DFQATT, CDR2 SNEGSKA (reference sequence). This CDR3 is built from 14 residues. Together with a sample-barcoded 5' primer, a J-beta primer mix was included in a second PCR lasting about 7 to 11 cycles. TCRdb redid the calling of the 5' RACE reads with MiXCR, one entry per CDR3 protein. The repertoire holds around 780,000 distinct CDR3 sequences, with roughly three fifths as singletons.

The chain carries TRBV20-1 and TRBJ2-3; D could derive from TRBD1 or TRBD2 (5 bases each). This clonotype originated in a man between 40 and 49 years old in good health. The sequencing input was blood. CDR3 DNA sequence: TGCAGTGCTAGAGCGTCGGGGCGCACAGATACGCAGTATTTT. Encoded protein: CSARASGRTDTQYF.